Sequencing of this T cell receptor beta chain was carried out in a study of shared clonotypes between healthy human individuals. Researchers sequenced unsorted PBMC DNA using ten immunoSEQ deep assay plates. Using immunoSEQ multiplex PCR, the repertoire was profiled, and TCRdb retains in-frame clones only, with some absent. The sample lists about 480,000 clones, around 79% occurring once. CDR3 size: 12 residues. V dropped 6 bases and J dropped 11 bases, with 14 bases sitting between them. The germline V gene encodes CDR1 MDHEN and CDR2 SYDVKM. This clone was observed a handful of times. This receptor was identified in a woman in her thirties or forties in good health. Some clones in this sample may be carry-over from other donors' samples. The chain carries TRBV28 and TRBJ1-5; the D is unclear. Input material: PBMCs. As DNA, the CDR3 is TGTGCCAGCAGCTCCTACATGGAGGCCCAGCATTTT. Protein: CASSSYMEAQHF.